The 2 T cell receptor beta chains below come from one sample, sequenced in a study of Graves' ophthalmopathy and Graves' hyperthyroidism. Investigators amplified TCR beta CDR3 regions from RNA transcripts. HTBI primers were employed in first-round RT-PCR, then a second-round multiplex PCR followed. TCRdb re-derived calls from the multiplex PCR reads in MiXCR, one entry per CDR3 protein. In the table there are fewer than 400,000 distinct CDR3 sequences, approximately 20% of which are singletons. The sequencing sample was made of peripheral blood. Receptor source: a woman aged 18-29 years with Graves' ophthalmopathy.

Many counts were recorded for this clonotype. V gene TRBV12-5 combines with J gene TRBJ2-5; no clear D gene. In germline, CDR1 is LGHNT, CDR2 FRNRAP. V lost 5 bases and J lost 0, with 10 bases in between. This CDR3 comprises 14 residues. In DNA form, the CDR3 reads TGTGCTAGTGGTCTATGGACGGACCAAGAGACCCAGTACTTC. It is translated as CASGLWTDQETQYF.

This clonotype was picked up many times. The genes are TRBV30 and TRBJ2-7; TRBD1 matches 7 bases. Per the germline V gene, CDR1 is GTSNPN and CDR2 is SVGIG (reference sequence). Trimming at V came to 2 bases and at J to 6 bases, leaving 4 bases not matched to a gene. CDR3 size: 12 residues. CDR3: CAWSPTGPEQYF. The CDR3 coding sequence is TGTGCCTGGAGTCCGACAGGGCCCGAGCAGTACTTC. Supplemented by reference TRBV30 and TRBJ2-7, the full variable domain reads SQTIHQWPATLVQPVGSPLSLECTVEGTSNPNLYWYRQAAGRGLQLLFYSVGIGQISSEVPQNLSASRPQDRQFILSSKKLLLSDSGFYLCAWSPTGPEQYFGPGTRLTVT.